The 19 T cell receptor beta chains below all came from one sample that was sequenced in a study of monozygotic twins with inflammatory bowel disease. TCRdb re-called the 5' RACE reads and gives one entry per CDR3 protein, without DNA. This sample contains more than 300,000 distinct CDR3 sequences. Sample: blood. These TCRs come from a human donor with ulcerative colitis or Crohn's disease, or a healthy co-twin of an affected twin (not recorded which).

This sequence joins TRBV4-1 and TRBJ2-5; without DNA, the TCRdb call of TRBD2 cannot be checked. Germline V CDR1 and CDR2: MGHRA, YSYEKL. The length of the CDR3 is 15 residues. The CDR3 here is CASSQAGPLQETQYF.

V gene TRBV25-1 combines with J gene TRBJ2-7. CDR3 length equals 13 residues. Germline CDR1 reads MGHDK; CDR2 reads SYGVNS. CDR3 region: CASSDHFGNEQYF.

The CDR3 loop is CASSLGLRSLYGYTF. The V and J genes are TRBV6-5 and TRBJ1-2. Per the germline V gene, CDR1 is MNHEY and CDR2 is SVGAGI. The CDR3 has 15 amino acids.

The genes are TRBV12-3 or TRBV12-4 and TRBJ2-6. This CDR3 comprises 15 residues. The CDR3 spells CASSTSSRGANVLTF.

This chain uses TRBV11-2 with TRBJ2-1; TCRdb calls TRBD2, which cannot be checked without DNA. Germline assignment: CDR1 SGHAT and CDR2 FQNNGV. CDR3 length equals 18 residues. The CDR3 sequence is CASSLVSTAGGNYNEQFF.

The J gene is TRBJ2-7, the V gene TRBV12-3 or TRBV12-4; the TCRdb call, TRBD2, lacks DNA for checking. This CDR3 contains 13 residues. The CDR3 reads CASSRGAPYEQYF.

V usage is TRBV24-1 and J usage is TRBJ2-3; TCRdb reports TRBD1, a call that lacks DNA to check it against. Germline V gene sequence: CDR1 KGHDR, CDR2 SFDVKD. The CDR3 runs to 17 residues. CDR3 sequence: CATSDPGVAESTDTQYF.

The chain recombines TRBV28 with TRBJ1-5; absent DNA, TCRdb's TRBD1 call cannot be checked. The length of the CDR3 is 15 residues. Per the germline V gene, CDR1 is MDHEN and CDR2 is SYDVKM. This chain's CDR3 is CASRPWGHSNQPQHF.

The chain couples TRBV7-8 to TRBJ2-1; TCRdb indicates TRBD1, and absent DNA this call remains unverified. The CDR3 has 15 amino acids. CDR1 and CDR2 (germline): SGHVS, FQNEAQ. The CDR3 sequence is CASSGGGHSYNEQFF.

This chain links TRBV7-9 with TRBJ2-3; TCRdb proposes TRBD2, but this gene call is untestable without DNA. Germline CDR1 is SEHNR and CDR2 is FQNEAQ (reference sequence). This CDR3 has 14 amino acids. The CDR3 region is CASAVQRNTDTQYF.

The rearrangement links TRBV7-9 to TRBJ1-3; TCRdb proposes TRBD1, but this gene call is untestable without DNA. This CDR3 contains 17 residues. The V gene's germline CDR1 is SEHNR and CDR2 FQNEAQ (reference sequence). The CDR3 loop reads CASSLGTGSISGNTIYF.

J is TRBJ2-2 and V is TRBV7-3. Germline-derived CDR1 and CDR2 are SGHTA and FQGTGA. The CDR3 is 17 amino acids. CDR3 sequence reads: CASSPISGSTNTGELFF.

The chain carries TRBV18 and TRBJ2-7; TCRdb selects TRBD1, and the lack of DNA leaves this call unchecked. The CDR3 has 14 amino acids. The germline V gene has CDR1 KGHSH and CDR2 LQKENI. The chain's CDR3 is CASSPMGTSYEQYF.

The chain's CDR3 is CASRIYRDSSVGYTF. The rearrangement links TRBV6-1 to TRBJ1-2; lacking DNA, the TRBD1 call made by TCRdb goes unchecked. Germline loops: CDR1 MNHNS, CDR2 SASEGT. CDR3 length: 15 residues.

V gene TRBV18 combines with J gene TRBJ1-5; absent DNA, TCRdb's TRBD1 call cannot be checked. The CDR3 consists of 17 residues. In germline, CDR1 is KGHSH, CDR2 LQKENI. This CDR3 reads CASSPLRTAYSNQPQHF.

V gene TRBV7-9 combines with J gene TRBJ2-1; as DNA is missing, the TRBD1 call by TCRdb cannot be tested. The CDR3 covers 13 residues. CDR1 and CDR2 (germline): SEHNR, FQNEAQ (reference sequence). CDR3: CASSKGQYNEQFF.

The chain has TRBV20-1 and TRBJ2-5. The germline gives CDR1 DFQATT, CDR2 SNEGSKA (reference sequence). The CDR3 runs 14 residues. Here the CDR3 reads CSAPSRYLQETQYF.

The chain has TRBV6-5 and TRBJ1-5; the TRBD1 assignment by TCRdb is unverifiable without DNA. The CDR3 is 13 residues long. Germline V lookup: CDR1 MNHEY, CDR2 SVGAGI. The CDR3 here is CASRSGGNQPQHF.

CDR3 residues: CASSLVLKNTGELFF. The rearrangement joins TRBV7-9 to TRBJ2-2. The CDR3 covers 15 residues. Germline V lookup: CDR1 SEHNR, CDR2 FQNEAQ (reference sequence). Variable domain in full (rest from reference TRBV7-9 and TRBJ2-2): DTGVSQNPRHKITKRGQNVTFRCDPISEHNRLYWYRQTLGQGPEFLTYFQNEAQLEKSRLLSDRFSAERPKGSFSTLEIQRTEQGDSAMYLCASSLVLKNTGELFFGEGSRLTVL.